Listed below are T cell receptor beta chains from one sample, sequenced in a study of blood T cells in healthy people across ages. TCRdb recomputed calls from the 5' RACE reads with MiXCR, one row per CDR3 protein. The data contain some 370,000 distinct CDR3 sequences, 50% to 60% of them singletons. Sequencing was done on a sample of blood. Receptors originate from a man between 60 and 75 years old in good health. Both conserved end residues are part of each CDR3. Fields, in order: V gene, clone size, D gene, J gene, CDR3 protein, CDR3 DNA. A D gene is named only where the DNA matches it firmly. Size tells how often a clone was seen (once, few, many) or the class of an expanded clone, and some rows leave it out.

V gene: TRBV3-1
clone size: NA
D gene: NA
J gene: TRBJ1-4
CDR3 protein: CATASQGFNEKLFF
CDR3 DNA: TGTGCCACCGCCTCACAGGGTTTTAATGAAAAACTGTTTTTT

V gene: TRBV2
clone size: NA
D gene: TRBD1
J gene: TRBJ1-2
CDR3 protein: CASSELQGSRNGYTF
CDR3 DNA: TGTGCCAGCAGTGAGTTACAGGGGTCAAGAAATGGCTACACCTTC

V gene: TRBV18
clone size: NA
D gene: TRBD2
J gene: TRBJ2-7
CDR3 protein: CASSRRTSGHNEQYF
CDR3 DNA: TGTGCCAGCTCCCGGAGGACTAGCGGGCACAATGAGCAGTACTTC

V gene: TRBV3-1
clone size: NA
D gene: TRBD1
J gene: TRBJ1-4
CDR3 protein: CASAPGTGDEKLFF
CDR3 DNA: TGTGCCAGCGCCCCCGGGACAGGGGATGAAAAACTGTTTTTT

V gene: TRBV11-2
clone size: NA
D gene: NA
J gene: TRBJ2-7
CDR3 protein: CASSPGPNYEQYF
CDR3 DNA: TGTGCCAGCAGCCCGGGGCCAAACTACGAGCAGTACTTC

V gene: TRBV5-1
clone size: few
D gene: NA
J gene: TRBJ2-1
CDR3 protein: CASSLVNRDNEQFF
CDR3 DNA: TGCGCCAGCAGCTTGGTAAACAGGGACAATGAGCAGTTCTTC

V gene: TRBV14
clone size: NA
D gene: NA
J gene: TRBJ2-5
CDR3 protein: CASIQVYETQYF
CDR3 DNA: TGTGCCAGCATCCAAGTGTATGAGACCCAGTACTTC

V gene: TRBV2
clone size: NA
D gene: NA
J gene: TRBJ2-5
CDR3 protein: CASSERQAQETQYF
CDR3 DNA: TGTGCCAGCAGTGAAAGGCAGGCCCAAGAGACCCAGTACTTC

V gene: TRBV24-1
clone size: NA
D gene: TRBD2
J gene: TRBJ2-3
CDR3 protein: CATSRTDFGTSVTDTQYF
CDR3 DNA: TGTGCCACCAGTAGGACAGACTTCGGGACTAGCGTTACAGATACGCAGTATTTT

V gene: TRBV20-1
clone size: NA
D gene: NA
J gene: TRBJ1-3
CDR3 protein: CSASWAVGSGNTIYF
CDR3 DNA: TGCAGCGCTAGTTGGGCCGTCGGCTCTGGAAACACCATATATTTT

V gene: TRBV7-2
clone size: NA
D gene: NA
J gene: TRBJ2-5
CDR3 protein: CASSSQVGPSGETQYF
CDR3 DNA: TGTGCCAGCAGCTCCCAGGTTGGACCAAGCGGGGAGACCCAGTACTTC

V gene: TRBV24-1
clone size: NA
D gene: NA
J gene: TRBJ2-5
CDR3 protein: CATSDLRSNRVTENKRNEQYF
CDR3 DNA: TGTGCCACCAGTGATTTGAGGTCGAACAGGGTTACGGAAAATAAGCGGAATGAGCAGTACTTC

V gene: TRBV12-3/TRBV12-4
clone size: NA
D gene: NA
J gene: TRBJ1-2
CDR3 protein: CASTSQGSGHTF
CDR3 DNA: TGTGCCAGCACCTCGCAGGGGTCGGGCCACACCTTC

V gene: TRBV11-2
clone size: NA
D gene: TRBD2
J gene: TRBJ2-5
CDR3 protein: CASSLDWGWSGGKETQYF
CDR3 DNA: TGTGCCAGCAGCTTAGATTGGGGTTGGAGCGGGGGAAAAGAGACCCAGTACTTC